The T cell receptor (beta chain) described here comes from a study of OX40 agonist ivuxolimab in advanced cancers. Describing the broader study: Ivuxolimab was an agonistic, fully human IgG2 monoclonal antibody directed against OX40 (CD134), a costimulatory receptor. Intravenous ivuxolimab was administered to patients every 2 weeks at six dose levels: 0.01, 0.1, 0.3, 1.5, 3 and 10 mg/kg. Among the 52 dose-escalation patients, about 19 had hepatocellular carcinoma, 15 melanoma, 9 renal cell carcinoma and 9 head and neck cancer. Peripheral TCRbeta sequencing aimed to test whether ivuxolimab altered TCR sequence diversity and caused clonal T-cell expansion. A male proportion of roughly 80% and a mean age of approximately 55 years, ranging from 23 to 79, were recorded for the dose-escalation cohort. The paper covers the monotherapy dose-escalation part of the phase I ivuxolimab trial, which included N of about 50 patients. Prior anti-PD-1, anti-PD-L1 or anti-CTLA-4 therapy was permitted, and approximately 40% of dose-escalation patients had received checkpoint inhibitors. Partial responses were achieved by three dose-escalation patients, of whom one had hepatocellular carcinoma and two had cutaneous melanoma. Summary of the overall study and its limitations: After ivuxolimab, more expanded clones were found on average in CD8+ T cells than in CD4+ T cells. At doses from 0.1 to 3.0 mg/kg, clonal expansion was seen in both CD4+ and CD8+ blood T cells between baseline and week 6. Antigen specificity was not determined for the clonally expanded peripheral T cells. Low levels of normalized T-cell clonal expansion were also seen in some patients who did not respond. In the 0.1-3.0 mg/kg groups, partial responders were among the patients with the lowest normalized peripheral clonal expansion, particularly in CD8+ T cells.

Patients with a history of autoimmune disease or receiving systemic immunosuppression were excluded from the trial. Peripheral blood for TCR sequencing was collected from all dose cohorts at baseline, on cycle 4 day 1, and on cycle 7 day 1. The samples were drawn from a first-in-human, open-label, multicenter phase I dose-escalation trial of ivuxolimab. Adults with locally advanced or metastatic head and neck squamous cell, hepatocellular, melanoma or renal cell carcinoma were enrolled in the trial. CD4+ and CD8+ T cells were sorted separately from peripheral blood before TCR sequencing. Between the V and J ends, shortened by 0 bases and 2 bases respectively, the junction contains 11 bases. From cysteine to phenylalanine, the CDR3 is 16 amino acids long. Only the CDR3 DNA stays, 48 bases, in frame from base 1. The germline V gene (reference sequence) gives CDR1 as SGHNT and CDR2 as YYREEE. Genomic DNA was isolated from the sorted cells so that the TCRbeta CDR3 region could be sequenced. The immunoSEQ Assay was used for sequencing of TCRbeta CDR3 regions. Sourced from immuneACCESS, this table was stored by TCRdb with only in-frame sequences that have V and J called. A share of the clones is absent; for the studies checked, an unresolved V gene accounts for under half, and the remainder has no known explanation. A total of just over 20,000 clones appear in this sample, more than 75% of them only once. Over 20% of the sample comes from the top ten.

In regard to this clone: Its target antigen remains unknown. Per-base qualities were not stored, and no clone one base away is much larger.

This specimen consisted of CD4+ or CD8+ T cells sorted from blood, obtained in a trial of the OX40 agonist ivuxolimab. The receptor comes from an adult with an advanced solid tumor such as melanoma, head and neck, liver or kidney cancer. The sequence links TRBV5-4 to TRBJ1-4, with no confidently assigned D gene. The sequence in DNA is TGTGCCAGCAGCTTGGGGCAGTCTTGGACTAATGAAAAACTGTTTTTT. This yields the protein CASSLGQSWTNEKLFF.